Sequencing of this T cell receptor (beta chain) was carried out in a study of blood T cell repertoires in COVID-19. Sequencing was performed with immunoSEQ multiplex PCR; in TCRdb, only in-frame clones are kept and a portion is missing. The table lists 35,000 to 45,000 clones, roughly 92% of them singletons. Looked up from germline, CDR1 is SGHTA and CDR2 is FQGTGA. The CDR3 is 16 residues long. Unmatched junction bases numbered 7, after V lost 5 bases and J lost 4 bases. The sequenced sample was peripheral blood. V and J are TRBV7-3 and TRBJ2-1, with 11 bases lining up with TRBD2. The receptor's source is a man aged 50 or older with active COVID-19. The CDR3 region has the DNA TGTGCCAGCAGCGAAATAGGGACTAGCGGTTACAATGAGCAGTTCTTC. Translation gives CASSEIGTSGYNEQFF.